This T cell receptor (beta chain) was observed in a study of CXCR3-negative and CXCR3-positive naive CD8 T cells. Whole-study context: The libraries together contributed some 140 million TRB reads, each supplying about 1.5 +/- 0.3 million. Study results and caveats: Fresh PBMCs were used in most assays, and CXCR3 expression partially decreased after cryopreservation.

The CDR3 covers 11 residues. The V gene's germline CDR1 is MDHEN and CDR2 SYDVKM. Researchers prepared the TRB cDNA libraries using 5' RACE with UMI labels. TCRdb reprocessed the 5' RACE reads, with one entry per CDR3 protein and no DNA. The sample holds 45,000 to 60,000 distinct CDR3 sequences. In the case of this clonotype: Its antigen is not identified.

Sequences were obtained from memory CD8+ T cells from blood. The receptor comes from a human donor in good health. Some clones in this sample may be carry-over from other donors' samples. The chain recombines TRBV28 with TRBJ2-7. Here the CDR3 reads CASSPPYEQYF.